The TCR beta chain under discussion was sequenced for a study of Graves' ophthalmopathy and Graves' hyperthyroidism. Transcripts of RNA were the source for amplifying TCR beta CDR3 regions. HTBI-primed RT-PCR formed the first round, and a multiplex PCR formed the second. MiXCR, applied by TCRdb to the multiplex PCR reads, yields one record per CDR3 protein. The sample has under 200,000 distinct CDR3 sequences, over 35% seen once; the top ten hold roughly 5.8%. Establishment of the diagnosis relied upon clinical symptoms, serum thyroxine, TRAb, thyroid ultrasound and orbital computed tomography. The CDR3 covers 13 residues. Per the germline V gene, CDR1 is MGHDK and CDR2 is SYGVNS. The V gene lost 8 bases and the J gene lost 1 base, with 11 bases spanning the gap. General study results and limits: Clonotypes were expanded in thyroid at above 0.001 frequency, and most also appeared in blood.

A note on this clonotype: Its cognate antigen is unknown.

Sequencing was performed on peripheral blood. The clonotype originates from a woman aged 40-49 years with Graves' ophthalmopathy. The rearrangement uses TRBV25-1 and TRBJ1-1, with D uncertain. The CDR3 region has the DNA TGTGCCAGCTATCACGGGTCGAACACTGAAGCTTTCTTT. Translated: CASYHGSNTEAFF.